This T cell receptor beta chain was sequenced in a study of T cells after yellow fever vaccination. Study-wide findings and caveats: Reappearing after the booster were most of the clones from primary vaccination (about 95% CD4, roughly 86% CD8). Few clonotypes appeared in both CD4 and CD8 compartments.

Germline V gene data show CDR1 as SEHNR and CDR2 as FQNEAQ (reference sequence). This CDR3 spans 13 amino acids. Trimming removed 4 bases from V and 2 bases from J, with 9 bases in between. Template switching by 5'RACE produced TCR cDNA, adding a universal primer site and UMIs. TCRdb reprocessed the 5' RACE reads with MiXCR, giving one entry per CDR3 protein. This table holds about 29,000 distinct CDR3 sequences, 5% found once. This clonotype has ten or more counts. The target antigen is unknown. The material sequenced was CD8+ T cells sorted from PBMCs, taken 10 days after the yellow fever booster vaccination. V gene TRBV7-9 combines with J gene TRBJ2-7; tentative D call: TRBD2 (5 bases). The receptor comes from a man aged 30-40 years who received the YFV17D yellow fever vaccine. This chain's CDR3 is CASSSGSTYEQYF. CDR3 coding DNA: TGTGCCAGCAGCTCGGGGTCTACCTACGAGCAGTACTTC.